This T cell receptor beta chain was sequenced in a study of T cells in Graves' hyperthyroidism and ophthalmopathy. The wider study: The blood sample was taken at first diagnosis, before treatment began. Whole-study findings and limits: Patients with ophthalmopathy were separated from those with stable hyperthyroidism by a 13 V-J model. Most clonotypes expanded in thyroid above 0.001 were likewise present in blood.

Investigators excluded patients with uncontrolled infection, other autoimmune disease, pregnancy or lactation. The CDR3 loop spans 15 amino acids. The germline V gene has CDR1 DFQATT and CDR2 SNEGSKA (reference sequence). With 3 bases clipped from V and 3 bases from J, the junction kept 3 bases outside the gene matches. TCR beta CDR3 sequences were amplified from RNA transcripts. Researchers ran a first-round RT-PCR on the TCR CDR3 using the HTBI primer set. TCRdb reprocessed the multiplex PCR reads with MiXCR, giving one entry per CDR3 protein. The sample lists 550,000 to 600,000 distinct CDR3 sequences, roughly a sixth seen once, with 15% to 20% in the top ten. On this clonotype itself: What it binds is not known.

The sequenced material came from blood. The source of this sequence is a woman under 30 with Graves' hyperthyroidism. The chain is built from TRBV20-1 and TRBJ2-5, with 14 nucleotides matching TRBD2. The DNA for the CDR3 is TGCAGTGCTAGGACTAGCGGGGGGGCTGAAGAGACCCAGTACTTC. Translated: CSARTSGGAEETQYF.